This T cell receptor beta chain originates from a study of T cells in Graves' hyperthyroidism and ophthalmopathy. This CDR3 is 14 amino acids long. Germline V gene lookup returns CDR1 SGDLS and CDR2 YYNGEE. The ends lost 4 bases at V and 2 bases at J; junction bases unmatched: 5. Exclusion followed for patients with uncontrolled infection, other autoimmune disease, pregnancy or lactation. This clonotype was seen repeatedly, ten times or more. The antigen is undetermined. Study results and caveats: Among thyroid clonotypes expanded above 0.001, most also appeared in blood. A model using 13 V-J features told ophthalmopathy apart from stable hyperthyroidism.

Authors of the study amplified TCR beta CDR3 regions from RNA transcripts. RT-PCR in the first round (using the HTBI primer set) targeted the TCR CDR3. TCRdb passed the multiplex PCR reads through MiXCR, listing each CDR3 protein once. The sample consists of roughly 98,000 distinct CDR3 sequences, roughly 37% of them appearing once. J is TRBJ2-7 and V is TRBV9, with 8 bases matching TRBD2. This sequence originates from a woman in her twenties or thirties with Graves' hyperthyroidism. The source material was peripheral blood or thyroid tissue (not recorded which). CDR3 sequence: CASSPAGGPYEQYF. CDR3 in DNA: TGTGCCAGCAGCCCCGCGGGGGGCCCCTACGAGCAGTACTTC.